The T cell receptor (beta chain) under discussion was sequenced for a study of blood T cells in healthy people across ages (dated by TCRdb to 2014 to 2015). General notes on the study: Template switching captured roughly one uniquely barcoded TCR beta cDNA molecule per two T cells in model experiments. Age-related changes in TCR beta repertoire diversity were measured in the study by deep sequencing normalized with unique cDNA molecular identifiers. Four age groups were formed from the donors: young (average approximately 15 years), middle-aged (approximately 41), aged (about 62) and long-lived (around 82). Donors of different ages were randomly distributed across sequencing lanes to avoid experimental bias. For two donors (one aged 18 to 29 and one aged 80 or older), the study analyzed two additional independent replicas of 1 million unique cDNA reads from the same blood draw.

Relative to germline, V is missing 8 bases and J is missing 4 bases, with 14 bases of the junction outside any gene match. CDR1 and CDR2, per the germline V gene, are SGHRS and YFSETQ. From the cysteine up to the phenylalanine, the CDR3 has a length of 17 residues. Only CDR3 DNA is held: 51 bases, read in frame from base 1. Receptor amplification or capture employed 5' RACE. The sequencer listed for this sample is Illumina HiSeq 2500. A second PCR of about 6 to 11 cycles was performed with a sample-barcoded 5' primer and a J-beta primer mix. A unique molecular identifier was introduced onto each TCR beta cDNA molecule by a template-switch 5' adaptor carrying 12 random nucleotides. At least 3 million CDR3-containing paired-end reads were obtained from each sample. First-strand cDNA synthesis was performed from all RNA using the Mint cDNA synthesis kit, with priming by a TRBC-specific oligonucleotide. Following uracil-DNA glycosylase treatment, a first 18-cycle PCR with universal primers M1SS and BC2_uni_R was performed on all cDNA. For the original study's pipeline: For normalization, 1 million high-quality reads, each with a distinct molecular identifier, were randomly selected from each sample. Instead of being binned into consensus sequences, reads with shared molecular identifiers were discarded. MiTCR, set to a Q25 quality threshold and the strictest error-elimination algorithm, was used for CDR3 identification, clonotype clustering and error correction. A nonparametric unseen species model with Euler transformation was used to estimate a lower bound on total TCR beta diversity. Through fastp at Q25 and MiXCR, TCRdb rebuilt clones from the public reads, retaining in-frame beta chains. Each CDR3 protein gets just one entry, which takes the most common genes and DNA from the rows behind it. TCRdb's processing, not the authors' own work, is the source of the V and J calls. In this sample the table shows 450,000 to 700,000 distinct CDR3 sequences, about 25% of which occur a single time. The ten largest clones take up about a fifth of the sample.

This clonotype was seen more than once but under ten times. Its antigen is unknown. No base-level quality is on record; no much larger clone is a single base apart. The donors were roughly 39 Caucasian individuals from Russia, aged 6 to 90 years, who were systemically healthy. Each donor gave 8 to 10 milliliters of peripheral blood, collected into EDTA-treated Vacutainer tubes. Ficoll-Paque density-gradient centrifugation was used to isolate PBMCs, with at least 7 million per sample. Total RNA was extracted from PBMCs with Trizol reagent, with at least 6 micrograms obtained per sample. For every donor, flow cytometry on a PBMC aliquot measured the percentage of naive CD45RAhigh/CD27high T cells. Findings and caveats that apply to the study as a whole: Because the CMV infection status of the donors was unknown, age-related changes in expanded clonotypes may potentially have been confounded. The long-lived group showed more naive CD4+ T cells, fewer expanded clones and increased TCR diversity than the aged group, suggesting age selection. Observed TCR beta diversity per million T cells fell roughly linearly with age, and a significant reduction was already apparent by age around 40. A strong correlation was found between observed TCR beta diversity and the percentage of naive T cells measured by flow cytometry. Estimates of total diversity based on one million sequenced T cells were considered lower bounds and underestimates. Conclusive comparison of naive and antigen-experienced compartments was prevented by the profiling of bulk unsorted PBMCs.

The chain is made from TRBV5-1 and TRBJ2-5, with 13 junctional bases fitting TRBD2. Sequenced input: blood. This clonotype was obtained from a woman in her seventies in good health. The nucleotide sequence is given as TGCGCCAGTAGCCGAGGGACTAGCGGGGAGCAAATAGAGACCCAGTACTTC. It translates as CASSRGTSGEQIETQYF.